The rows below give T cell receptor beta chains drawn from one sample of a study of OX40 agonist ivuxolimab in advanced cancers. Sequenced by immunoSEQ multiplex PCR; TCRdb stores in-frame clones only, minus some. The data hold about 50,000 clones, with about three quarters observed a single time. The sample consisted of CD4+ or CD8+ T cells sorted from blood, taken in a trial of the OX40 agonist ivuxolimab. The receptors derive from an adult with an advanced solid tumor such as melanoma, head and neck, liver or kidney cancer. The CDR3 runs from the conserved cysteine through the conserved F or W. The order of the fields is clone size, J gene, D gene, V gene, CDR3 protein, CDR3 DNA. D genes are given only for firm matches. Clone size appears in some rows only: once, few, many, or a class for an expanded clone.

clone_size: .
j_call: TRBJ1-2
d_call: .
v_call: TRBV25-1
cdr3_aa: CASSEDYLNYGYTF
cdr3_nt: TGTGCCAGCAGTGAGGATTATCTAAACTATGGCTACACCTTC

clone_size: few
j_call: TRBJ2-3
d_call: TRBD2
v_call: TRBV2
cdr3_aa: CASIIAGTRTDTQYF
cdr3_nt: TGTGCCAGCATAATAGCGGGAACACGCACAGATACGCAGTATTTT

clone_size: once
j_call: TRBJ1-4
d_call: .
v_call: TRBV30
cdr3_aa: CAWSGQDATNEKLFF
cdr3_nt: TGTGCCTGGAGTGGACAGGACGCAACTAATGAAAAACTGTTTTTT

clone_size: once
j_call: TRBJ1-5
d_call: .
v_call: TRBV30
cdr3_aa: CAWSGNFAGNQPQHF
cdr3_nt: TGTGCCTGGAGCGGAAATTTTGCAGGGAATCAGCCCCAGCATTTT

clone_size: .
j_call: TRBJ2-3
d_call: .
v_call: TRBV5-1
cdr3_aa: CASSFVLASGTDTQYF
cdr3_nt: TGCGCCAGCAGCTTCGTCCTAGCTAGTGGCACAGATACGCAGTATTTT

clone_size: .
j_call: TRBJ2-5
d_call: TRBD2
v_call: TRBV4-1
cdr3_aa: CASSQVERELETQYF
cdr3_nt: TGCGCCAGCAGCCAAGTCGAGCGGGAGCTAGAGACCCAGTACTTC

clone_size: .
j_call: TRBJ2-1
d_call: .
v_call: TRBV6-4
cdr3_aa: CASSVSYGGVNNEQFF
cdr3_nt: TGTGCCAGCAGTGTATCGTATGGCGGAGTAAACAATGAGCAGTTCTTC

clone_size: .
j_call: TRBJ2-7
d_call: TRBD2
v_call: TRBV19
cdr3_aa: CATNSGRFNEQYF
cdr3_nt: TGTGCCACAAATAGCGGGAGGTTTAACGAGCAGTACTTC

clone_size: .
j_call: TRBJ1-2
d_call: TRBD1
v_call: TRBV9
cdr3_aa: CASSPVTDRGNGYTF
cdr3_nt: TGTGCCAGCAGCCCCGTTACGGACAGGGGAAATGGCTACACCTTC

clone_size: once
j_call: TRBJ2-5
d_call: TRBD1
v_call: TRBV9
cdr3_aa: CASSVGGQGETQYF
cdr3_nt: TGTGCCAGCAGCGTAGGCGGACAGGGAGAGACCCAGTACTTC

clone_size: few
j_call: TRBJ2-5
d_call: .
v_call: TRBV6-1
cdr3_aa: CAGKGGETQYF
cdr3_nt: TGTGCCGGGAAGGGTGGGGAGACCCAGTACTTC

clone_size: .
j_call: TRBJ1-2
d_call: TRBD1
v_call: TRBV4-3
cdr3_aa: CASSRDPGQGIFGYTF
cdr3_nt: TGCGCCAGCAGCCGGGATCCGGGACAGGGTATTTTTGGCTACACCTTC

clone_size: .
j_call: TRBJ1-5
d_call: .
v_call: TRBV19
cdr3_aa: CASSISGANSNQPQHF
cdr3_nt: TGTGCCAGTAGTATTTCGGGCGCTAATAGCAATCAGCCCCAGCATTTT

clone_size: .
j_call: TRBJ1-1
d_call: .
v_call: TRBV14
cdr3_aa: CASSQVILVRSTEAFF
cdr3_nt: TGTGCCAGCAGCCAAGTCATATTAGTGAGGAGCACTGAAGCTTTCTTT

clone_size: .
j_call: TRBJ2-4
d_call: .
v_call: TRBV5-4
cdr3_aa: CASSEIGAKNIQYF
cdr3_nt: TGTGCCAGCAGCGAGATAGGAGCCAAAAACATTCAGTACTTC